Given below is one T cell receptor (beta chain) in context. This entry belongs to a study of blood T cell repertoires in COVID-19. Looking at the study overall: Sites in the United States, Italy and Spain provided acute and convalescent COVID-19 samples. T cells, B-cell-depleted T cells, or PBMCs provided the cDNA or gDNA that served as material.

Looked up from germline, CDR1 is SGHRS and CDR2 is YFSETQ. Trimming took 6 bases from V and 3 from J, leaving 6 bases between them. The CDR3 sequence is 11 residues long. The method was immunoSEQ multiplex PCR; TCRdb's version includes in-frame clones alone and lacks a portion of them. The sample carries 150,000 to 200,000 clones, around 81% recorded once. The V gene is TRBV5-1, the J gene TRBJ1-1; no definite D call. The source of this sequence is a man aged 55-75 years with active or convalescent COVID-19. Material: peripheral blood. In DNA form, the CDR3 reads TGCGCCAGCATCGCGGACACTGAAGCTTTCTTT. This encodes CASIADTEAFF.